The source of this T cell receptor beta chain is a study of regulatory and conventional T cells in RAG deficiency. Study-level points and caveats: Patient subsets had shorter CDR3s; Omenn Treg-Tconv overlap exceeded 90%.

The CDR3 sequence is 14 residues long. Trimming stripped 2 bases from V and 0 bases from J, with 8 bases between. Germline CDR1 reads MNHEY; CDR2 reads SVGAGI. Concerning this clone: Its specificity is not known.

The assay was immunoSEQ multiplex PCR, and TCRdb's table has in-frame clones only and misses some. Seen here are some 21,000 clones, 95% to 96% observed once, and the top ten hold around 1.2%. Conventional CD4+ T cells were sorted from blood as CD25-low CD127-high cells. These data are also associated with another study on regulatory T cells. Turning to that study: The primer mix had 52 TRBV and 13 TRBJ primers. Skewed V and J usage and few unique V-J pairs marked patient repertoires, most in Tregs.

The clonotype was recovered from a human donor in good health. Sequences were obtained from CD25- CD4+ T cells sorted from blood. The rearrangement uses TRBV6-5 and TRBJ2-7, with D unresolved. CDR3 nucleotides: TGTGCCAGCAGTTACCGTCCTCGCTCCTACGAGCAGTACTTC. Translation: CASSYRPRSYEQYF.